The sequence of this TCR beta chain was determined in a study of T cells in Graves' hyperthyroidism and ophthalmopathy. There were TCR beta CDR3 regions amplified from RNA transcripts. RT-PCR in the first round (using the HTBI primer set) targeted the TCR CDR3. TCRdb re-called the multiplex PCR reads through MiXCR, storing one row per CDR3 protein. The data show a few hundred thousand distinct CDR3 sequences, under 25% seen once. Overall study results and limits: Through a model of 13 V-J features, ophthalmopathy was separated from stable hyperthyroidism.

For this clonotype: The antigen is unknown.

This CDR3 region has 16 residues. Trimming at V came to 5 bases and at J to 9 bases, leaving 7 bases not matched to a gene. Germline V CDR1 and CDR2: MNHNS, SASEGT. The V and J genes are TRBV6-1 and TRBJ2-1; the match to TRBD2 covers 16 bases. The receptor was isolated from a woman between 70 and 85 years old with Graves' ophthalmopathy. Sequencing input: blood. The CDR3 loop is CASSQPGLAGGGEQFF. Here the CDR3 DNA reads TGTGCCAGCAGTCAACCGGGACTAGCGGGAGGGGGTGAGCAGTTCTTC.